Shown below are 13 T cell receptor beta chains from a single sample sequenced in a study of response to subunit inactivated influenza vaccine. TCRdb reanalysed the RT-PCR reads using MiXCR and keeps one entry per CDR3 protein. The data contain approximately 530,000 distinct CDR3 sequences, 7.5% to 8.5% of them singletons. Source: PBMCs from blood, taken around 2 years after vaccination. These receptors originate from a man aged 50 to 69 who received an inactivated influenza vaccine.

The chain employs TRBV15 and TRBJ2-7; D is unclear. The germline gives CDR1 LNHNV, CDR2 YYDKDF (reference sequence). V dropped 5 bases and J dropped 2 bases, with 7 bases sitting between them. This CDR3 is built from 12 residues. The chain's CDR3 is CATSASTYEQYF. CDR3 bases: TGTGCCACCAGCGCTTCAACCTACGAGCAGTACTTC.

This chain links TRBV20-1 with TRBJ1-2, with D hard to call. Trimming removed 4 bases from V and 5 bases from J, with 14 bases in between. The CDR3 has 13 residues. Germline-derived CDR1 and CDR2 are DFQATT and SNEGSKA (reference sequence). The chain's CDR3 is CSATRPAGYGYTF. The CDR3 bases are TGCAGTGCTACGAGGCCTGCAGGTTATGGCTACACCTTC.

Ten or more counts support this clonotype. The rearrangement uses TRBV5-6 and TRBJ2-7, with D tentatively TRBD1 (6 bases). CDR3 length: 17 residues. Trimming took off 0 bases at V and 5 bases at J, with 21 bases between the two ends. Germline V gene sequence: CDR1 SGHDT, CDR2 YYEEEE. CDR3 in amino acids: CASSLESLGQFSNEQYF. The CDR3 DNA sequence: TGTGCCAGCAGCTTGGAAAGCCTAGGACAGTTTTCGAACGAGCAGTACTTC.

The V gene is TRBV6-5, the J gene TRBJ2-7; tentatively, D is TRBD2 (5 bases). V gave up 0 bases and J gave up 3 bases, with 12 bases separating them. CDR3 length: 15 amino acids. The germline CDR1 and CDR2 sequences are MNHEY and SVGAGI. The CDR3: CASSYSPKGDYEQYF. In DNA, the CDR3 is TGTGCCAGCAGTTACTCCCCGAAGGGAGACTACGAGCAGTACTTC.

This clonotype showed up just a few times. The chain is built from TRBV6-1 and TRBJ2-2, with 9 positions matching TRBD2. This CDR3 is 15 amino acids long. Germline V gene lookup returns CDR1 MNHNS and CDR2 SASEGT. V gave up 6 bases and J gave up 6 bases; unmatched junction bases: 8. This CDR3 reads CASSTVAGAAGELFF. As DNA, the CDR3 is TGTGCCAGCAGCACTGTAGCGGGGGCGGCCGGGGAGCTGTTTTTT.

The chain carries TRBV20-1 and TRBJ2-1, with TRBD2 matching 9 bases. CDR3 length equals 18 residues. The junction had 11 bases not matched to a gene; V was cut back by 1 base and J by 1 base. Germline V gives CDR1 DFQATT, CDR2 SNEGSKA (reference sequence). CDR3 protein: CSARAVMGGRDSYNEQFF. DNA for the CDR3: TGCAGTGCTAGAGCGGTGATGGGCGGGAGGGATTCCTACAATGAGCAGTTCTTC.

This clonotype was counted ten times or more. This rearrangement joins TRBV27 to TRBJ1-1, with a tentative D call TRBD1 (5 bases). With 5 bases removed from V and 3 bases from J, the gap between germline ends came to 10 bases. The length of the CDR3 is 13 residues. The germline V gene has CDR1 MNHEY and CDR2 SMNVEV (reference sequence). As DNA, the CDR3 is TGTGCCAGCAGTATACAACAGGACACTGAAGCTTTCTTT. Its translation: CASSIQQDTEAFF.

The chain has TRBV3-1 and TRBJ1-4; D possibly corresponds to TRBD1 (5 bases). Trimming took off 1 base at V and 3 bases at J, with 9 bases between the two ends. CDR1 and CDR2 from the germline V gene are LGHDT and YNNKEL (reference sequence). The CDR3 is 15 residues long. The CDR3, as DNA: TGTGCCAGCAGCCAAGGCCGGGGCCCTAATGAAAAACTGTTTTTT. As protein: CASSQGRGPNEKLFF.

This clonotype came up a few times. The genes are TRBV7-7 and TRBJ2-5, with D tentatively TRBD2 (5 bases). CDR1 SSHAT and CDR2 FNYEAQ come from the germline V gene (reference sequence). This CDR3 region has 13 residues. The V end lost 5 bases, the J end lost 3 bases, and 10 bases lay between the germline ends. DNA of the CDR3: TGTGCCAGCAGCCCCCGACTAAAAGAGACCCAGTACTTC. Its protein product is CASSPRLKETQYF.

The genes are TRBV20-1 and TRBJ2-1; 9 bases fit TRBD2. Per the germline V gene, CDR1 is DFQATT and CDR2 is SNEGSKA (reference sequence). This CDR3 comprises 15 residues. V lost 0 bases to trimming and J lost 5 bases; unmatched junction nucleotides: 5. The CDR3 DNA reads TGCAGTGCTAGAGAGCTAGCGGGGCTCCACAATGAGCAGTTCTTC. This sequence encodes CSARELAGLHNEQFF.

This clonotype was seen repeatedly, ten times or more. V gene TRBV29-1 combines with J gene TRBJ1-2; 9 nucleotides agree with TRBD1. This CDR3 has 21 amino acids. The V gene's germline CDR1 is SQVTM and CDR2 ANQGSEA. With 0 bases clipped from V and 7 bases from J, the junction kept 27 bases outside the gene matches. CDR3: CSVEEGRDRDSRYAAGSGYTF. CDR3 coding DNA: TGCAGCGTTGAAGAAGGAAGGGACAGGGATTCTCGATACGCGGCCGGGAGTGGCTACACCTTC.

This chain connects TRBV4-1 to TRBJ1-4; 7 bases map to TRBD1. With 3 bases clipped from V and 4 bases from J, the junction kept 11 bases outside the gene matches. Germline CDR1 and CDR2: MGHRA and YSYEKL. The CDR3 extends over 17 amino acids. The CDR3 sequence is CASSHILTTGRNEKLFF. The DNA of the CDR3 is TGCGCCAGCAGCCACATCCTGACGACAGGGCGTAATGAAAAACTGTTTTTT.

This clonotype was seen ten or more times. CDR3 sequence: CATSDPTGYGYTF. The CDR3 DNA reads TGTGCCACCAGTGATCCGACAGGCTATGGCTACACCTTC. This chain connects TRBV24-1 to TRBJ1-2; maybe TRBD1 (6 bases). Trimming removed 3 bases at V and 4 bases at J, with 8 bases between. Germline CDR1 KGHDR, CDR2 SFDVKD. The CDR3 runs 13 residues.